A selection of T cell receptor beta chains follows, all from one sample in a study of OX40 agonist ivuxolimab in advanced cancers. Profiled with immunoSEQ multiplex PCR; TCRdb holds only in-frame clones, not every one. The repertoire includes approximately 30,000 clones, about nine tenths of them detected once, and 0.92% sits in the top ten. The material sequenced was CD4+ or CD8+ T cells sorted from blood, taken in a trial of the OX40 agonist ivuxolimab. The receptors here all came from an adult with an advanced solid tumor such as melanoma, head and neck, liver or kidney cancer. The CDR3 runs from the conserved cysteine through the conserved F or W. The D gene is left open where the match is weak. For some rows the clone size is stated as once, few or many, or as a class when expanded; others skip it.

.,TRBJ1-1,.,TRBV6-5,CASSYLGQPLNTEAFF,TGTGCCAGCAGTTACCTAGGACAGCCTCTGAACACTGAAGCTTTCTTT
.,TRBJ1-2,TRBD1,TRBV5-6,CASSSDRGRYGYTF,TGTGCCAGCAGCTCGGACAGGGGTCGATATGGCTACACCTTC
.,TRBJ1-4,TRBD1,TRBV6-6,CASSTPQGAREKLFF,TGTGCCAGCAGTACCCCTCAGGGGGCGCGTGAAAAACTGTTTTTT
.,TRBJ2-7,.,TRBV7-9,CASSLGDIAYEQYF,TGTGCCAGCAGCTTAGGGGACATTGCCTACGAGCAGTACTTC
.,TRBJ2-5,TRBD1,TRBV4-2,CASSRGRETQYF,TGTGCCAGCAGCAGGGGGCGGGAGACCCAGTACTTC
once,TRBJ1-5,.,TRBV7-2,CASSLARGREQPQHF,TGTGCCAGCAGCTTAGCGCGGGGTCGCGAGCAGCCCCAGCATTTT
.,TRBJ1-5,.,TRBV11-2,CASSLTDGGNQPQHF,TGTGCCAGCAGCTTAACAGACGGGGGCAATCAGCCCCAGCATTTT
.,TRBJ1-2,.,TRBV5-4,CASSSEFGGDYGYTF,TGTGCCAGCAGCTCCGAATTCGGGGGCGACTATGGCTACACCTTC
.,TRBJ2-7,TRBD2,TRBV28,CASSSRLAGTYEQYF,TGTGCCAGCAGCTCTCGACTAGCGGGAACCTACGAGCAGTACTTC
.,TRBJ2-2,TRBD1,TRBV2,CASSVKSGGRELFF,TGTGCCAGCAGTGTTAAATCAGGGGGCCGGGAGCTGTTTTTT
.,TRBJ2-3,.,TRBV19,CASSPRGSPDTQYF,TGTGCCAGTAGTCCTCGCGGATCCCCAGATACGCAGTATTTT
.,TRBJ1-4,TRBD1,TRBV2,CASRAPGTGGEKLFF,TGTGCCAGCAGGGCCCCCGGGACAGGGGGCGAAAAACTGTTTTTT
.,TRBJ2-3,TRBD1,TRBV18,CASSPGQGVADTQYF,TGTGCCAGCTCACCGGGACAGGGGGTAGCAGATACGCAGTATTTT
.,TRBJ1-2,TRBD1,TRBV19,CASSTLQRPGQGSYGYTF,TGTGCCAGTAGTACCCTGCAAAGACCGGGACAGGGGAGCTATGGCTACACCTTC
.,TRBJ2-1,TRBD1,TRBV5-6,CASSLFLGTGEIYNEQFF,TGTGCCAGCAGCTTATTCCTCGGGACAGGGGAAATCTACAATGAGCAGTTCTTC
.,TRBJ2-1,.,TRBV28,CASTSSASTYNEQFF,TGTGCCAGCACCTCCTCCGCTAGCACCTACAATGAGCAGTTCTTC
.,TRBJ1-5,TRBD1,TRBV23-1,CASSPPGDRVYQPQHF,TGCGCCAGCAGTCCACCGGGAGACAGGGTGTATCAGCCCCAGCATTTT
.,TRBJ2-1,TRBD2,TRBV12-5,CASGIGGSLYNEQFF,TGTGCTAGTGGTATCGGCGGGAGTCTCTACAATGAGCAGTTCTTC
.,TRBJ1-6,.,TRBV10-2,CASTLRGVNSPLHF,TGCGCCAGCACCCTCCGGGGGGTTAATTCACCCCTCCACTTT
few,TRBJ2-7,TRBD2,TRBV9,CASNGGAGTSGYEQYF,TGTGCCAGCAACGGGGGAGCCGGGACTAGCGGCTACGAGCAGTACTTC
.,TRBJ1-2,TRBD1,TRBV18,CASSLGRGLFGYTF,TGTGCCAGCTCACTGGGCAGGGGGCTTTTTGGCTACACCTTC
.,TRBJ2-1,TRBD2,TRBV28,CASSSGTSGRPHNEQFF,TGTGCCAGCAGTTCAGGGACTAGCGGGAGACCTCACAATGAGCAGTTCTTC
.,TRBJ2-7,TRBD2,TRBV30,CAWSVQGLAGGRPEQYF,TGTGCCTGGAGTGTACAAGGACTAGCGGGAGGGCGACCCGAGCAGTACTTC
.,TRBJ1-2,.,TRBV28,CASSETGRDYGYTF,TGTGCCAGCAGCGAAACCGGGAGGGACTATGGCTACACCTTC
.,TRBJ2-6,.,TRBV7-3,CASSLTLSRANVLTF,TGTGCCAGCAGCTTAACGCTCTCAAGGGCCAACGTCCTGACTTTC
.,TRBJ2-2,.,TRBV7-2,CASSFGRELFF,TGTGCCAGCAGCTTTGGGCGGGAGCTGTTTTTT
.,TRBJ2-5,.,TRBV5-1,CASSLAQGRETQYF,TGCGCCAGCAGCTTGGCGCAGGGGAGGGAGACCCAGTACTTC
.,TRBJ2-4,.,TRBV5-6,CASSFLDLAKNIQYF,TGTGCCAGCAGCTTCCTCGACCTAGCCAAAAACATTCAGTACTTC
.,TRBJ1-3,.,TRBV28,CASSLQGRVGNTIYF,TGTGCCAGCAGTCTCCAGGGCAGGGTGGGAAACACCATATATTTT
.,TRBJ1-5,TRBD1,TRBV6-5,CASRTDRRGNQPQHF,TGTGCCAGCAGGACGGACAGGAGGGGCAATCAGCCCCAGCATTTT
.,TRBJ1-5,.,TRBV5-6,CASSGGMGNQPQHF,TGTGCCAGCAGCGGGGGGATGGGCAATCAGCCCCAGCATTTT
.,TRBJ2-3,.,TRBV9,CASSVEGRWGTDTQYF,TGTGCCAGCAGCGTAGAGGGCAGGTGGGGCACAGATACGCAGTATTTT
.,TRBJ1-3,.,TRBV5-5,CASSLDRTGNTIYF,TGTGCCAGCAGCTTGGATAGAACCGGAAACACCATATATTTT